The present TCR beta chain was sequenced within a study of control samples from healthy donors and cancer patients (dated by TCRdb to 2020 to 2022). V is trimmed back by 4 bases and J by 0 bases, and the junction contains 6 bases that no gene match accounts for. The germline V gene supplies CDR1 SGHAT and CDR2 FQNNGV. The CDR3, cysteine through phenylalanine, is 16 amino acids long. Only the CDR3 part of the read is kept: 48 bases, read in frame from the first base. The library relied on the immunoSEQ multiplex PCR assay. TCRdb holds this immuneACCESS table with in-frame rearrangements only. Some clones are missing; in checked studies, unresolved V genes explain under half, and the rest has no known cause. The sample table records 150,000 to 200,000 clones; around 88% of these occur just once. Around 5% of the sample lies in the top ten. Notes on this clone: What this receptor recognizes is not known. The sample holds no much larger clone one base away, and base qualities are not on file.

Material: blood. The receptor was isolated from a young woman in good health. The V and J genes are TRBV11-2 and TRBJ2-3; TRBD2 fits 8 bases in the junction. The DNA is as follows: TGTGCCAGCAGCTCTGTAAAGCGGGGGAGCACAGATACGCAGTATTTT. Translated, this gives CASSSVKRGSTDTQYF.